Shown below are 23 T cell receptor beta chains from a single sample sequenced in a study of T cells in Graves' hyperthyroidism and ophthalmopathy. RNA transcripts provided the source from which TCR beta CDR3 regions were amplified. The TCR CDR3 was amplified in a first-round RT-PCR using the HTBI primer set. TCRdb redid the calling of the multiplex PCR reads with MiXCR, one entry per CDR3 protein. There are about 360,000 distinct CDR3 sequences in the sample; approximately 20% occur only once, and around 4% lies in the top ten. Sequencing was performed on blood. These receptors originate from a woman in her late teens or twenties with Graves' hyperthyroidism.

In regard to this clonotype: A much larger clone lies one base from this, so it may be a read error. The genes are TRBV6-1 and TRBJ2-5; the D gene could be TRBD1 or TRBD2 (5 bases each). Germline V CDR1 and CDR2: MNHNS, SASEGT. This CDR3 has 13 amino acids. V lost 6 bases and J 5 bases, leaving 13 bases between the germline ends. CDR3 nucleotide sequence: TGTGCCAGCAGCTCCCCCTGGGGGGAGACCCAGTACTTC. This codes for CASSSPWGETQYF.

This clonotype was recorded at least ten times. V gene TRBV20-1 combines with J gene TRBJ2-7; D is unresolved. Germline loops: CDR1 DFQATT, CDR2 SNEGSKA (reference sequence). V lost 6 bases to trimming and J lost 0 bases, with 21 bases between them. This CDR3 is 16 amino acids long. CDR3 sequence reads: CSAPQRAVRDSYEQYF. The CDR3 bases are TGCAGTGCCCCCCAACGCGCCGTCAGAGACTCCTACGAGCAGTACTTC.

This clonotype has ten or more counts. The rearrangement joins TRBV5-1 to TRBJ2-7; 15 bases line up with TRBD2. CDR1 and CDR2 (germline): SGHRS, YFSETQ. The CDR3 contains 18 residues. Germline trimming cut 4 bases from V and 1 base from J; bases unmatched to any gene: 9. The CDR3 loop reads CASSAAGTSGGTSYEQYF. The CDR3 nucleotides read TGCGCCAGCAGCGCAGCTGGGACTAGCGGGGGGACTTCCTACGAGCAGTACTTC.

This clonotype was seen at least ten times. The V gene is TRBV6-1, the J gene TRBJ2-2; a possible D gene is TRBD1 (6 bases). Between the trimmed V and J ends, which lost 5 bases and 4 bases, there was a span of 11 bases. Germline assignment: CDR1 MNHNS and CDR2 SASEGT. This CDR3 is 14 amino acids long. The CDR3 loop is CASSKTGPTGELFF. The CDR3 DNA sequence: TGTGCCAGCAGTAAAACAGGGCCCACCGGGGAGCTGTTTTTT.

This clonotype came up a few times. The chain uses TRBV11-1 and TRBJ2-5, with 14 bases that match TRBD2. The CDR3 totals 17 residues. The junction had 10 bases not matched to a gene; V was cut back by 5 bases and J by 5 bases. Per the germline V gene, CDR1 is SGHAT and CDR2 is FQDESV (reference sequence). CDR3 residues: CASSPGLAGGRDETQYF. The DNA for the CDR3 is TGTGCCAGCAGCCCTGGACTAGCGGGGGGTCGGGATGAGACCCAGTACTTC.

This clonotype has ten or more counts. The chain couples TRBV2 to TRBJ2-5, with D tentatively TRBD2 (7 bases). The CDR3 consists of 16 residues. Germline V CDR1 and CDR2: SNHLY, FYNNEI. The germline V and J ends were trimmed by 3 bases and 4 bases, with 18 bases remaining between them. The CDR3 sequence: CASSDWGGLGGETQYF. CDR3 nucleotide sequence: TGTGCCAGCAGTGATTGGGGGGGGCTGGGTGGAGAGACCCAGTACTTC.

The chain has TRBV12-3 or TRBV12-4 and TRBJ1-2; D ambiguous. The CDR3 has 12 residues. Trimming took off 5 bases at V and 6 bases at J, with 10 bases between the two ends. The CDR3 protein is CASSPTPNGYTF. As DNA, the CDR3 is TGTGCCAGCAGTCCCACGCCGAATGGCTACACCTTC.

As regards this clonotype: A much larger clone is a single base away; this may be a read error. The gene calls are TRBV6-1 and TRBJ2-5, with 7 bases identical to TRBD2. Germline V gives CDR1 MNHNS, CDR2 SASEGT. CDR3 length: 14 residues. V shed 6 bases and J 3 bases; nucleotides not matched to a gene: 7. CDR3: CASRGSGTKETQYF. CDR3 nucleotide sequence: TGTGCCAGCAGGGGAAGCGGGACTAAAGAGACCCAGTACTTC.

Ten or more counts support this clonotype. The rearrangement links TRBV5-1 to TRBJ1-3; possibly TRBD1 for D (6 bases). The CDR3 totals 16 residues. The germline gives CDR1 SGHRS, CDR2 YFSETQ. V was clipped by 0 bases and J by 0 bases, with 10 bases between them. The CDR3 DNA is TGCGCCAGCAGCTTGGACAGGGTGGGCTCTGGAAACACCATATATTTT. Protein: CASSLDRVGSGNTIYF.

This clonotype was counted ten times or more. The gene calls are TRBV4-1 and TRBJ2-7; D is ambiguous. V lost 6 bases and J 0 bases, leaving 9 bases between the germline ends. Germline V gives CDR1 MGHRA, CDR2 YSYEKL. CDR3 length equals 13 residues. The CDR3 sequence is CASSTSSSYEQYF. The DNA for the CDR3 is TGCGCCAGCAGTACCTCGAGCTCCTACGAGCAGTACTTC.

Only a few counts were recorded for this clonotype. At one end, the junction sequence differs from germline, possibly due to a read error. The chain uses TRBV3-1 and TRBJ1-5; no reliable D call. Germline CDR1 and CDR2: LGHDT and YNNKEL (reference sequence). There are 15 residues in the CDR3. This chain's CDR3 is CASNQVLGSNQPQHF. Written as DNA, the CDR3 is TGTGCCAGCAACCAAGTTTTAGGGAGCAATCAGCCCCAGCATTTT. The full variable domain, rest sourced from reference TRBV3-1 and TRBJ1-5, is DTAVSQTPKYLVTQMGNDKSIKCEQNLGHDTMYWYKQDSKKFLKIMFSYNNKELIINETVPNRFSPKSPDKAHLNLHINSLELGDSAVYFCASNQVLGSNQPQHFGDGTRLSIL.

In its sample, this clonotype was seen many times. The chain joins TRBV11-2 to TRBJ2-5; 11 nucleotides align to TRBD2. Trimming cost V 5 bases and J 4 bases; bases outside gene matches: 9. Germline-derived CDR1 and CDR2 are SGHAT and FQNNGV. This CDR3 is 16 amino acids long. CDR3 bases: TGTGCCAGCAGCCGACTACTAGCGGGGGAGGGAGAGACCCAGTACTTC. It codes for CASSRLLAGEGETQYF.

This clonotype was seen repeatedly, ten times or more. CDR3 in amino acids: CASSQGKAGRGYQPQHF. CDR3 sequence (DNA): TGCGCCAGCAGCCAAGGGAAGGCGGGCAGGGGATATCAGCCCCAGCATTTT. The chain has TRBV4-1 and TRBJ1-5; D is perhaps TRBD1 (6 bases). In germline, CDR1 is MGHRA, CDR2 YSYEKL. The CDR3 has 17 residues. The V and J ends lost 1 base and 5 bases respectively, with 18 bases between them.

This clonotype was picked up many times. This chain connects TRBV6-5 to TRBJ1-1; 11 bases map to TRBD1. After removal of 2 bases from V and 6 bases from J, the junction contained 5 bases not matched to a gene. Germline-derived CDR1 and CDR2 are MNHEY and SVGAGI. The CDR3 spans 15 residues. DNA for the CDR3: TGTGCCAGCAGTTACGGGACAGGGGGTTTCTCTGAAGCTTTCTTT. Translating gives CASSYGTGGFSEAFF.

This clonotype was seen a handful of times. V usage is TRBV19 and J usage is TRBJ1-1; TRBD1 aligns across 11 bases. The germline V gene encodes CDR1 LNHDA and CDR2 SQIVND (reference sequence). The ends lost 3 bases at V and 3 bases at J; junction bases unmatched: 6. The CDR3 totals 16 residues. The CDR3 bases are TGTGCCAGTAGTATGGGACAGGGGGATCTGGACACTGAAGCTTTCTTT. Its translation: CASSMGQGDLDTEAFF.

This clonotype was counted at least ten times. The chain is built from TRBV13 and TRBJ1-3; D perhaps matches TRBD1 (5 bases). Germline assignment: CDR1 PRHDT and CDR2 FYEKMQ (reference sequence). This CDR3 contains 16 residues. Trimming cost V 5 bases and J 7 bases, with 21 bases left between them. The CDR3 loop is CASSNTGLSPGNTIYF. The CDR3 DNA reads as TGTGCCAGCAGCAATACGGGCCTCTCTCCAGGGAACACCATATATTTT.

This clonotype was seen ten or more times. This chain connects TRBV27 to TRBJ1-1; the match to TRBD1 covers 11 bases. Trimming cost V 5 bases and J 5 bases; bases outside gene matches: 4. The CDR3 sequence is 14 residues long. CDR1 is MNHEY and CDR2 is SMNVEV in the germline V gene (reference sequence). For the CDR3, the DNA is TGTGCCAGCAGTCAGGACAGGGGGCGAACTGAAGCTTTCTTT. It is translated as CASSQDRGRTEAFF.

This clonotype was counted ten times or more. The chain uses TRBV20-1 and TRBJ2-7; 12 bases match TRBD1. Germline assignment: CDR1 DFQATT and CDR2 SNEGSKA (reference sequence). This CDR3 spans 14 amino acids. V was clipped by 5 bases and J by 5 bases; unmatched bases: 7. DNA of the CDR3: TGCAGTGCTGGGGGACAGGGGGCGCGAGACGAGCAGTACTTC. This gives the protein CSAGGQGARDEQYF.

This clonotype has more than one count but fewer than ten. The chain joins TRBV5-8 to TRBJ1-1; no reliable D call. The CDR3 totals 15 residues. The germline CDR1 and CDR2 sequences are SGHTS and YDEGEE. Between the trimmed V and J ends, which lost 7 bases and 3 bases, there was a span of 19 bases. In DNA form, the CDR3 reads TGTGCCAGCGTACCCCGGAGGGATAGGGACACTGAAGCTTTCTTT. It specifies CASVPRRDRDTEAFF.

This clonotype has a count of ten or more. The chain carries TRBV6-2 or TRBV6-3 and TRBJ1-5; no clear D. Trimming took 2 bases from V and 3 from J, leaving 8 bases between them. This CDR3 spans 14 amino acids. CDR1 and CDR2 (germline): MNHEY, SVGEGT. In DNA, the CDR3 is TGTGCCAGCAGTTACGGGCATTACAATCAGCCCCAGCATTTT. Its translation is CASSYGHYNQPQHF.

This clonotype was counted at least ten times. V is TRBV12-3 or TRBV12-4 and J is TRBJ1-1; D not resolved. Between the trimmed V and J ends, which lost 5 bases and 5 bases, there was a span of 12 bases. This CDR3 contains 13 residues. CDR3 coding DNA: TGTGCCAGCAGTCTTTCGTCGATAACTGAAGCTTTCTTT. Translated: CASSLSSITEAFF.

The rearrangement links TRBV20-1 to TRBJ2-5; D is unresolved. Germline CDR1 DFQATT, CDR2 SNEGSKA (reference sequence). CDR3 size: 14 residues. V dropped 6 bases and J dropped 2 bases, with 16 bases sitting between them. The CDR3 region is CSAAIRTWQETQYF. Written as DNA, the CDR3 is TGCAGTGCGGCCATAAGGACGTGGCAAGAGACCCAGTACTTC.

This clonotype was observed a single time. The chain recombines TRBV12-3 or TRBV12-4 with TRBJ2-7; D possibly corresponds to TRBD1 (6 bases). Deletions cut 5 bases from V and 1 base from J, with 12 bases between. This CDR3 is built from 14 residues. For the CDR3, the DNA is TGTGCCAGCAGTCGGACAGTCAGATCCTACGAGCAGTACTTC. Translating it yields CASSRTVRSYEQYF.